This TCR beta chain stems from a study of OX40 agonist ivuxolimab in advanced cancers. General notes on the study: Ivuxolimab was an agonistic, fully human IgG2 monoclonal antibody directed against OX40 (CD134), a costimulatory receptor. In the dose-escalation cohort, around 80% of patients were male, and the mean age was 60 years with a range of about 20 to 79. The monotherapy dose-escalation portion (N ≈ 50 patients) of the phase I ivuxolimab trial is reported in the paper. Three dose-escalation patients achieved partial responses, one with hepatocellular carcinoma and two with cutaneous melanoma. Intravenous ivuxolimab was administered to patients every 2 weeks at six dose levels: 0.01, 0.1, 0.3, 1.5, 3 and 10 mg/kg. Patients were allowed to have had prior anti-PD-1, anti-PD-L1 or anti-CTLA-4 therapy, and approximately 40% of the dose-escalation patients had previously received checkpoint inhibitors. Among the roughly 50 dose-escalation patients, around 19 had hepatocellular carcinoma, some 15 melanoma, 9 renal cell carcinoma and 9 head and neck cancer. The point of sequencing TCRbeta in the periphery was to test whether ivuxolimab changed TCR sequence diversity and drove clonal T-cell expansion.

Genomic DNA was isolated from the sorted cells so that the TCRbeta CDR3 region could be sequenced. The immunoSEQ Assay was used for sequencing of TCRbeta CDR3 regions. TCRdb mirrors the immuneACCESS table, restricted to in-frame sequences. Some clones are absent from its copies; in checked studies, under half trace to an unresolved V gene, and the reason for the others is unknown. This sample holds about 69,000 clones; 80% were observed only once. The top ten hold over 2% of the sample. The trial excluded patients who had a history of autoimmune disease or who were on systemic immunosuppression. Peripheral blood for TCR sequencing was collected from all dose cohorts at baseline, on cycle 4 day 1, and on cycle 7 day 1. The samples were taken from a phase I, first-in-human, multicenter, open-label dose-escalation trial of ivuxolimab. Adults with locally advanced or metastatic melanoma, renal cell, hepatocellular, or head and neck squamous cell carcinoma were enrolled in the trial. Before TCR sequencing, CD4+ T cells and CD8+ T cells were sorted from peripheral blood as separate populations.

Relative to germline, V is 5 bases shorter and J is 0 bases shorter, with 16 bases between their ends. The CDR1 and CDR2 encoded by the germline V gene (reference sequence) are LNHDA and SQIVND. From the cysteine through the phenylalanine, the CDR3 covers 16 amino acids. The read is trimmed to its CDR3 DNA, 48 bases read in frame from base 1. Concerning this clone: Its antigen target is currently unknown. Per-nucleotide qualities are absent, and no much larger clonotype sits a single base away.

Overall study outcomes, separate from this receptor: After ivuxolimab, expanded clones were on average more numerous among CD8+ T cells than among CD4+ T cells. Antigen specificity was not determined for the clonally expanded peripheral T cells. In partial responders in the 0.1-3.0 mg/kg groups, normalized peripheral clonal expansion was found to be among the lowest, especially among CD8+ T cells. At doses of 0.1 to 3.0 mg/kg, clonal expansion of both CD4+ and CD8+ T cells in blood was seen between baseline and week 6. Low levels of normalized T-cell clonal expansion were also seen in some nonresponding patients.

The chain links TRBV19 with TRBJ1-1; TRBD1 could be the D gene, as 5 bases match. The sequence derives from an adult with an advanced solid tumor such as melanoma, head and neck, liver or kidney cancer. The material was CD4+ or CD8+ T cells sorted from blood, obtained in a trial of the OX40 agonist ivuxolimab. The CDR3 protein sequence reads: CASSEGVGGLNTEAFF. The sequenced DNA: TGTGCCAGTAGTGAAGGGGTTGGGGGGTTGAACACTGAAGCTTTCTTT. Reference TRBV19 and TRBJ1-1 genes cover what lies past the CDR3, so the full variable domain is DGGITQSPKYLFRKEGQNVTLSCEQNLNHDAMYWYRQDPGQGLRLIYYSQIVNDFQKGDIAEGYSVSREKKESFPLTVTSAQKNPTAFYLCASSEGVGGLNTEAFFGQGTRLTVV.